This TCR beta chain was sequenced for a study of T cell repertoires in cytomegalovirus infection. Whole-study context: Use of recently identified HLA-C-restricted and well-studied HLA-B-restricted CMV epitopes was part of the study. Public TCR beta signatures marked donors with CMV infection and the matching HLA.

For this clonotype: The antigen is unknown.

The V end lost 5 bases, the J end lost 6 bases, and 16 bases lay between the germline ends. Germline V gene data show CDR1 as MDHEN and CDR2 as SYDVKM. The CDR3 covers 14 residues. TCRdb reprocessed the reads via MiXCR and lists one record per CDR3 protein. The sample lists under 450,000 distinct CDR3 sequences, about a third occurring once. V gene TRBV28 combines with J gene TRBJ2-5; the D is unclear. The sequences come from cultured PBMCs, collected from culture after CMV antigen stimulation. The origin of this receptor is a human donor in good health (CMV status not recorded). Some clones in this sample may be carry-over from other donors' samples. CDR3 in amino acids: CASSLGPLSQTQYF. Written as DNA, the CDR3 is TGTGCCAGCAGTCTTGGGCCGCTTAGTCAGACCCAGTACTTC.